This T cell receptor beta chain derives from a study of cytotoxic CD8 clonotypes in ibrutinib-treated CLL. Study context: The response samples were taken once patients had been treated for a median of approximately 13 months, range 6 to 36. Whole-study findings and limits: Clonality went up at ibrutinib response and then declined back toward baseline at progression.

For this clone: What it binds is not known.

Data came from immunoSEQ multiplex PCR; TCRdb stores just in-frame clones and leaves some out. This sample yields 150,000 to 200,000 clones, of which about 88% are seen a single time; around 3% belongs to the top ten. Library input was about 1.8 micrograms of DNA from cryopreserved PBMCs. With V trimmed by 0 bases and J by 6 bases, 15 bases remained unmatched. The germline gives CDR1 MGHDK, CDR2 SYGVNS. The CDR3 is 18 amino acids. The source is a human donor with chronic lymphocytic leukemia. The chain joins TRBV25-1 to TRBJ2-7; 9 bases are a match to TRBD2. This material consisted of PBMCs, taken at disease progression, from a patient treated with ibrutinib. Here the CDR3 reads CASSEYPPVLAGVAEQYF. CDR3 coding DNA: TGTGCCAGCAGTGAATACCCCCCTGTGTTAGCGGGAGTAGCCGAGCAGTACTTC.